This T cell receptor (beta chain) derives from a study of cytomegalovirus exposure and HLA in healthy donors. PCR involved 60 Vbeta and 13 Jbeta primers. Here immunoSEQ multiplex PCR was the method, and the copy in TCRdb shows in-frame clones only, minus some. The sample carries 150,000 to 200,000 clones, roughly 74% recorded once. This clone was counted a few times. What it recognizes is unknown. Unmatched junction bases numbered 6, after V lost 5 bases and J lost 11 bases. The CDR3 covers 13 residues. From germline, CDR1 is SGHTA and CDR2 FQGNSA. General study results and limits: Researchers counted around 180 TCR beta chains as cytomegalovirus-associated.

This chain uses TRBV7-2 with TRBJ1-1; TRBD1 matches 12 bases. Input material: PBMCs. The TCR originated in a female donor in good health and CMV-seronegative. CDR3 coding DNA: TGTGCCAGCAGCCCTGGGACAGGGGGCCGGGCTTTCTTT. Translated: CASSPGTGGRAFF. Looking up the rest from reference TRBV7-2 and TRBJ1-1 gives the full variable domain: GAGVSQSPSNKVTEKGKDVELRCDPISGHTALYWYRQSLGQGLEFLIYFQGNSAPDKSGLPSDRFSAERTGGSVSTLTIQRTQQEDSAVYLCASSPGTGGRAFFGQGTRLTVV.